What follows are 21 T cell receptor beta chains derived from one specimen sequenced in a study of T cell responses to AZD1222 COVID-19 vaccine. Sequencing was performed with immunoSEQ multiplex PCR; in TCRdb, only in-frame clones are kept and a portion is missing. The sample lists 95,000 to 100,000 clones; roughly nine tenths were seen once. Sequenced material: peripheral blood, taken on day 0 of AZD1222 vaccination. The receptors come from an adult in good health.

The CDR3 DNA is TGTGCCACCAGCTCCCGCTCCTCAGGGCCAGAGACCCAGTACTTC. This gives the protein CATSSRSSGPETQYF. The V and J genes are TRBV15 and TRBJ2-5; D may be TRBD1 (5 bases). Germline V lookup: CDR1 LNHNV, CDR2 YYDKDF (reference sequence). The CDR3 is made up of 15 amino acids. V was cut by 5 bases and J by 4 bases, with 17 bases left in between.

The V gene is TRBV7-2, the J gene TRBJ2-5, with TRBD1 as a possible D gene (5 bases). Trimming shortened V by 1 base and J by 2 bases, and 11 bases separated the two germline ends. The CDR3 loop spans 15 amino acids. Germline V gives CDR1 SGHTA, CDR2 FQGNSA. The CDR3 loop reads CASSLGTGSQETQYF. CDR3 nucleotides: TGTGCCAGCAGCTTAGGTACAGGTAGTCAAGAGACCCAGTACTTC.

The chain recombines TRBV4-1 with TRBJ1-2, with a weak D call TRBD1 (6 bases). CDR1 and CDR2 (germline): MGHRA, YSYEKL. V dropped 1 base and J dropped 1 base, with 10 bases sitting between them. The CDR3 is made up of 15 amino acids. The CDR3 sequence is CASSQGQGYNYGYTF. The CDR3 nucleotides read TGCGCCAGCAGCCAAGGGCAGGGGTATAACTATGGCTACACCTTC.

This chain links TRBV15 with TRBJ1-2; D call uncertain. Looked up from germline, CDR1 is LNHNV and CDR2 is YYDKDF (reference sequence). The CDR3 spans 11 residues. The V gene lost 0 bases and the J gene lost 6 bases, with 2 bases spanning the gap. The chain's CDR3 is CATSRDHGYTF. The CDR3 DNA is TGTGCCACCAGCAGAGACCATGGCTACACCTTC. The variable domain in full, with the rest retrieved from reference TRBV15 and TRBJ1-2, is DAMVIQNPRYQVTQFGKPVTLSCSQTLNHNVMYWYQQKSSQAPKLLFHYYDKDFNNEADTPDNFQSRRPNTSFCFLDIRSPGLGDTAMYLCATSRDHGYTFGSGTRLTVV.

CDR3 protein: CASSLTGAGELFF. The CDR3 DNA reads TGTGCCAGCAGTCTGACCGGAGCCGGGGAGCTGTTTTTT. The V call is TRBV12-3 or TRBV12-4, the J call TRBJ2-2; D call uncertain. V lost 5 bases, J lost 6 bases, and 10 bases lay in between. The CDR3 runs to 13 residues.

The chain employs TRBV9 and TRBJ1-6; 9 bases line up with TRBD1. The CDR3 has 15 residues. Losses at the gene ends were 3 bases for V and 7 bases for J; bases not matched to a gene: 5. The germline CDR1 and CDR2 sequences are SGDLS and YYNGEE. The CDR3 DNA sequence: TGTGCCAGCAGCGCGGCCGGGACAGGGAATTCACCCCTCCACTTT. It is translated as CASSAAGTGNSPLHF.

This rearrangement joins TRBV9 to TRBJ2-3; D not certain. The germline V gene has CDR1 SGDLS and CDR2 YYNGEE. The CDR3 is made up of 12 amino acids. The V end lost 0 bases, the J end lost 3 bases, and 2 bases lay between the germline ends. In nucleotides, the CDR3 is TGTGCCAGCAGCGTAGCAACAGATACGCAGTATTTT. This sequence encodes CASSVATDTQYF.

The chain uses TRBV6-4 and TRBJ2-1; 8 nucleotides line up with TRBD2. This CDR3 is 15 amino acids long. The J segment lost 4 bases and the V segment lost 0 bases, leaving 2 bases of the junction unmatched. Germline CDR1 and CDR2: MRHNA and SNTAGT. CDR3 bases: TGTGCCAGCAGTGACTCTCGCGGGGGGTACAATGAGCAGTTCTTC. Translation: CASSDSRGGYNEQFF.

The chain has TRBV7-2 and TRBJ1-5, with 11 bases matching TRBD1. The germline CDR1 and CDR2 sequences are SGHTA and FQGNSA. Unmatched junction bases numbered 5, after V lost 3 bases and J lost 7 bases. The CDR3 runs to 15 residues. DNA for the CDR3: TGTGCCAGCAGCTTCCGGACAGGGGGCGACCAGCCCCAGCATTTT. This sequence encodes CASSFRTGGDQPQHF.

This clone was found once. The chain uses TRBV9 and TRBJ1-2, with D possibly being TRBD1 (5 bases). The CDR3 runs 14 residues. Trimming cost V 0 bases and J 7 bases, with 13 bases left between them. From germline, CDR1 is SGDLS and CDR2 YYNGEE. The DNA of the CDR3 is TGTGCCAGCAGCGTAGCGTGGGGACCGGGTGGCTACACCTTC. Encoded protein: CASSVAWGPGGYTF.

The CDR3 nucleotides are TGTGCCAGCTCACCATTGGCGGGACAGTTGAGAAACATTCAGTACTTC. It yields the protein CASSPLAGQLRNIQYF. The chain couples TRBV18 to TRBJ2-4, with D possibly TRBD1 on 7 matching bases. Germline V gene lookup returns CDR1 KGHSH and CDR2 LQKENI. The CDR3 spans 16 residues. With 2 bases removed from V and 6 bases from J, the gap between germline ends came to 17 bases.

This chain uses TRBV28 with TRBJ1-2; D gene uncertain. V shed 6 bases and J shed 2 bases, with 13 bases lying between them. The germline gives CDR1 MDHEN, CDR2 SYDVKM. The CDR3 length is 14 residues. The CDR3 region is CASRPSFFNYGYTF. The CDR3 bases are TGTGCCAGCAGACCCTCCTTCTTCAACTATGGCTACACCTTC.

This clone was observed once. This sequence joins TRBV7-9 and TRBJ1-4, with D uncertain. CDR1 and CDR2 (germline): SEHNR, FQNEAQ (reference sequence). V was cut by 5 bases and J by 0 bases, with 7 bases left in between. The CDR3 is 14 amino acids. CDR3 sequence: CASSNQPTNEKLFF. As DNA, the CDR3 is TGTGCCAGCAGCAACCAACCAACTAATGAAAAACTGTTTTTT.

V gene TRBV5-4 combines with J gene TRBJ2-2; unclear D gene. CDR1 and CDR2 from the germline V gene are SGHNT and YYREEE (reference sequence). V dropped 4 bases and J dropped 5 bases, with 15 bases sitting between them. There are 15 residues in the CDR3. This CDR3 reads CASSPSSGVTGELFF. The CDR3 DNA is TGTGCCAGCAGCCCCTCGTCTGGGGTTACCGGGGAGCTGTTTTTT. The full variable domain, completed using reference TRBV5-4 and TRBJ2-2, is ETGVTQSPTHLIKTRGQQVTLRCSSQSGHNTVSWYQQALGQGPQFIFQYYREEENGRGNFPPRFSGLQFPNYSSELNVNALELDDSALYLCASSPSSGVTGELFFGEGSRLTVL.

V and J are TRBV30 and TRBJ1-5, with D perhaps matching TRBD1 (5 bases). Trimming took 3 bases from V and 0 from J, leaving 15 bases between them. This CDR3 comprises 16 residues. From germline, CDR1 is GTSNPN and CDR2 SVGIG (reference sequence). Here the CDR3 reads CAWSGPQGYSNQPQHF. The CDR3, as DNA: TGTGCCTGGAGCGGGCCCCAGGGTTATAGCAATCAGCCCCAGCATTTT.

This chain joins TRBV5-3 and TRBJ1-1, with unresolved D. TRBV5-3 is an ORF, and what it does is uncertain. Between the trimmed V and J ends, which lost 4 bases and 0 bases, there was a span of 13 bases. This CDR3 is 15 amino acids long. CDR3 DNA sequence: TGTGCCAGAAGCCCCCCACGGGTCATGAACACTGAAGCTTTCTTT. Protein: CARSPPRVMNTEAFF.

The chain uses TRBV6-2 or TRBV6-3 and TRBJ2-7; 13 bases align to TRBD2. The CDR3 has 15 residues. Germline CDR1 and CDR2: MNHEY and SVGEGT. V lost 6 bases, J lost 2 bases, and 4 bases stayed unmatched. CDR3 coding DNA: TGTGCCAGCAGCCAACTAGCGGGGGGGCCCTACGAGCAGTACTTC. This sequence encodes CASSQLAGGPYEQYF.

The rearrangement links TRBV3-1 (or the pseudogene TRBV3-2) to TRBJ1-6; D call uncertain. Trimming cost V 4 bases and J 7 bases, with 17 bases left between them. CDR3 length equals 16 residues. Per germline, CDR1 LGHDT and CDR2 YNNKEL (reference sequence). CDR3 amino acids: CASSRQPRAANSPLHF. CDR3 in DNA: TGTGCCAGCAGCCGCCAACCAAGGGCAGCAAATTCACCCCTCCACTTT.

The chain uses TRBV30 and TRBJ1-5, with 7 nucleotides matching TRBD1. The V gene's germline CDR1 is GTSNPN and CDR2 SVGIG (reference sequence). The CDR3 is made up of 13 amino acids. V lost 5 bases to trimming and J lost 6 bases; unmatched junction nucleotides: 7. The DNA of the CDR3 is TGTGCCTGGGGGGGGACAGACAGTCAGCCCCAGCATTTT. Protein: CAWGGTDSQPQHF.

The chain combines TRBV3-1 (or the pseudogene TRBV3-2) with TRBJ1-1; 7 positions agree with TRBD1. With V trimmed by 6 bases and J by 1 base, 11 bases remained unmatched. The CDR3 consists of 16 residues. CDR1 LGHDT and CDR2 YNNKEL come from the germline V gene (reference sequence). CDR3 in amino acids: CASSQGGTIKNTEAFF. The CDR3 region has the DNA TGTGCCAGCAGTCAGGGGGGGACAATTAAGAACACTGAAGCTTTCTTT.

This clone appeared once. V and J are TRBV4-2 and TRBJ2-1, with D unresolved. The germline CDR1 and CDR2 sequences are LGHNA and YNFKEQ. The length of the CDR3 is 12 residues. Trimming took off 0 bases at V and 4 bases at J, with 1 base between the two ends. This CDR3 is CASSQEYNEQFF. CDR3 bases: TGTGCCAGCAGCCAAGAATACAATGAGCAGTTCTTC.